Sequencing of this T cell receptor (beta chain) was carried out in a study of early T cells in non-severe SARS-CoV-2 infection. The sample holds a few counts of this clonotype. Its antigen is unknown. A much larger clone lies a single base off, so this may be a read error. Tagging with unique molecular identifiers was applied to individual cDNA molecules. From the 5' RACE reads, TCRdb called clonotypes with MiXCR, one entry per CDR3 protein. The table shows 100,000 to 120,000 distinct CDR3 sequences, with roughly an eighth occurring only once. Study results and limitations: Matching against VDJdb likely underestimated virus-specific expansions, favoring anti-spike CD8.

CDR1 is SGHRS and CDR2 is YFSETQ in the germline V gene. This CDR3 comprises 14 residues. Trimming cost V 2 bases and J 4 bases; bases outside gene matches: 4. Sequencing used whole blood, obtained at baseline. This chain connects TRBV5-1 to TRBJ1-1; the match to TRBD1 covers 8 bases. The receptor was isolated from an adult who was a healthcare worker with PCR-confirmed SARS-CoV-2 infection or an uninfected control (not recorded which). CDR3 DNA sequence: TGCGCCAGCAGCTTCCAGGGGGCGGGCACTGAAGCTTTCTTT. Its protein is CASSFQGAGTEAFF. The full variable domain, completed using reference TRBV5-1 and TRBJ1-1, is KAGVTQTPRYLIKTRGQQVTLSCSPISGHRSVSWYQQTPGQGLQFLFEYFSETQRNKGNFPGRFSGRQFSNSRSEMNVSTLELGDSALYLCASSFQGAGTEAFFGQGTRLTVV.